This T cell receptor beta chain was recorded in a study of shared clonotypes between healthy human individuals. On the study more broadly: The study enrolled a couple of women and a few men aged 18 to 49.

This CDR3 comprises 15 residues. CDR1 is MDHEN, CDR2 SYDVKM, per germline. V trimming: 3 bases; J trimming: 4 bases; junction bases outside the gene matches: 3. Original analysis: Without quality scores, immunoSEQ junctional reads could not be filtered like full-length reads. Sequencing was performed with immunoSEQ multiplex PCR; in TCRdb, only in-frame clones are kept and a portion is missing. Clone size and V and J calls were adopted from that table, with D and trimming inferred from the DNA. The sample records 2 million to 3 million clones, 93% being singletons. It was into CD45RA+ naive and CD45RA-negative memory subsets that the CD4+ cells were split.

This TCR was recovered from a man aged 18 to 29 in good health. Some clones in this sample may be carry-over from other donors' samples. Material for sequencing was naive CD4+ T cells from PBMCs. The subset was: CD45RA+ positively selected. The genes are TRBV28 and TRBJ1-1, with 12 bases fitting TRBD1. The chain's CDR3 is CASSFGTGGGTEAFF. As DNA, the CDR3 is TGTGCCAGCAGTTTCGGGACAGGGGGCGGCACTGAAGCTTTCTTT.